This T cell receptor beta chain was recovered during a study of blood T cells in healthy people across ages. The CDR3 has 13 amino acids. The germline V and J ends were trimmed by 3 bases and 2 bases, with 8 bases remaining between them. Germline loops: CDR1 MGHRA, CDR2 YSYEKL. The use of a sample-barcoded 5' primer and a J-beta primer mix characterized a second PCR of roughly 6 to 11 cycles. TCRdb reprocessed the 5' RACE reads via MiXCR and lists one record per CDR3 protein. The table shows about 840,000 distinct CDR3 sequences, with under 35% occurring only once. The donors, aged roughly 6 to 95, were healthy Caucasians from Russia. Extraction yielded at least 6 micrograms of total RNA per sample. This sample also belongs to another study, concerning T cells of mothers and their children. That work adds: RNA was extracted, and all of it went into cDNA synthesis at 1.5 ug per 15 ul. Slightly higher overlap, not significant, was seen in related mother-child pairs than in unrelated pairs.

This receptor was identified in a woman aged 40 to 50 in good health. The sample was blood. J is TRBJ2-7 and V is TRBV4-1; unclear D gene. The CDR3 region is CASSHQPTYEQYF. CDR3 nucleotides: TGCGCCAGCAGCCACCAACCGACCTACGAGCAGTACTTC.